This TCR beta chain is drawn from a study of blood T cell repertoires in COVID-19. The repertoire was sequenced with immunoSEQ multiplex PCR; TCRdb's copy has only in-frame clones and lacks some. The profile shows around 56,000 clones, around nine tenths of them singletons. Germline CDR1 reads SEHNR; CDR2 reads FQNEAQ (reference sequence). The CDR3 totals 16 residues. The V end lost 2 bases, the J end lost 8 bases, and 19 bases lay between the germline ends. The receptor comes from an elderly man with acute or convalescent COVID-19. The chain joins TRBV7-9 to TRBJ2-1, with a possible D match to TRBD1 (6 bases). Sequencing was done on a sample of peripheral blood. Here the CDR3 reads CASSLSRAGESDEQFF. The CDR3 DNA reads TGTGCCAGCAGCTTATCCCGGGCAGGGGAAAGCGATGAGCAGTTCTTC.